This TCR beta chain was captured by sequencing in a study of T cells in Graves' hyperthyroidism and ophthalmopathy. The CDR3 loop spans 15 amino acids. The germline CDR1 and CDR2 sequences are KGHSH and LQKENI. From RNA transcripts, TCR beta CDR3 regions were amplified. RT-PCR in the first round (using the HTBI primer set) targeted the TCR CDR3. MiXCR, applied by TCRdb to the multiplex PCR reads, yields one record per CDR3 protein. The sample contains roughly 500,000 distinct CDR3 sequences, roughly a quarter of which appear only once. Details on this clonotype: Compared with germline, one end of the junction differs, possibly owing to a read error.

The V gene is TRBV18, the J gene TRBJ1-1; D uncertain. This receptor was identified in a woman in her 30s with Graves' ophthalmopathy. Sequencing used blood. DNA for the CDR3: TGTGCCAGCTCATCGTCCGGCGTCAAGAACACTGAAGCTTGCTTT. Residues: CASSSSGVKNTEACF.